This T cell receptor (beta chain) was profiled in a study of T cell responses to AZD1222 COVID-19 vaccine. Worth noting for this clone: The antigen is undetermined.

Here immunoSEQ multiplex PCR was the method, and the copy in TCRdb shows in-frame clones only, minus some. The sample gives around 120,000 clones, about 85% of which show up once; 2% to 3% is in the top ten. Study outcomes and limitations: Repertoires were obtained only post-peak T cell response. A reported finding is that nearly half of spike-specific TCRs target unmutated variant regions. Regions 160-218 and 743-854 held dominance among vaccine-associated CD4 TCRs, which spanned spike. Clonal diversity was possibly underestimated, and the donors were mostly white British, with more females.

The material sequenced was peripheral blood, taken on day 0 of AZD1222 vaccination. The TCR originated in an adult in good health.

The CDR3 loop reads CAWSVVREQFF. The CDR3 region has the DNA TGTGCCTGGAGTGTAGTCCGGGAGCAGTTCTTC. The chain is built from TRBV30 and TRBJ2-1; no clear D gene. The CDR3 contains 11 residues. Germline assignment: CDR1 GTSNPN and CDR2 SVGIG (reference sequence). V was cut by 0 bases and J by 10 bases, with 7 bases left in between.